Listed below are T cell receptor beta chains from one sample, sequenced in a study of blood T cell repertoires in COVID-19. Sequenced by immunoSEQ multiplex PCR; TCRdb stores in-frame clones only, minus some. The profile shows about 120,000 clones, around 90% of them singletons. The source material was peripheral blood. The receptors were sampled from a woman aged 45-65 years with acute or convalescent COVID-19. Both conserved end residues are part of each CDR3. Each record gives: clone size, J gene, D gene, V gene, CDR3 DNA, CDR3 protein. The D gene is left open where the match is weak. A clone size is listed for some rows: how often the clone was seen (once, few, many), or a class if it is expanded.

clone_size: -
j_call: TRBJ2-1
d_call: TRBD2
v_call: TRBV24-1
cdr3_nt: TGTGCCACCAGTGATTCGGGACTAGCGGGCTCCAATGAGCAGTTCTTC
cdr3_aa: CATSDSGLAGSNEQFF

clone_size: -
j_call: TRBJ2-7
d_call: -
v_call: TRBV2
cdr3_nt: TGTGCCAGCAGTGTTCTAAGCTCCTACGAGCAGTACTTC
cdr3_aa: CASSVLSSYEQYF

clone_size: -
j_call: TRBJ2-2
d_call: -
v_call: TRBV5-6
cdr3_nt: TGTGCCAGCAGCTGGGTAAGGCAGGGCTCAGGCACCGGGGAGCTGTTTTTT
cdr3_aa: CASSWVRQGSGTGELFF

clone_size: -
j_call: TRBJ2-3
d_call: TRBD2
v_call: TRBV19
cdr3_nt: TGTGCCAGTAGTCCCAGCTCTAGCGGGGGCACAGATACGCAGTATTTT
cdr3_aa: CASSPSSSGGTDTQYF

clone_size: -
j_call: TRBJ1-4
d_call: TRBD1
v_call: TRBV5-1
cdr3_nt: TGCGCCAGCAGCGTCGGACAGGGGGCTAATGAAAAACTGTTTTTT
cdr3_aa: CASSVGQGANEKLFF

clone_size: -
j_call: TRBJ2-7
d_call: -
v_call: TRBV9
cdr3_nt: TGTGCCAGCAGTCCAGGGTTAACATTATCCTACGAGCAGTACTTC
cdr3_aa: CASSPGLTLSYEQYF

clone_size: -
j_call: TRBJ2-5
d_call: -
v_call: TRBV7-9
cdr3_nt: TGTGCCAGCAGCTGGGACGGAGGGGAGACCCAGTACTTC
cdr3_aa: CASSWDGGETQYF

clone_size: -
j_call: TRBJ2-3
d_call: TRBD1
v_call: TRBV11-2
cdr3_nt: TGTGCCAGCGACAGGGGCACAGATACGCAGTATTTT
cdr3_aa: CASDRGTDTQYF

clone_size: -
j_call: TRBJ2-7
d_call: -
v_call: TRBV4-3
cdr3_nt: TGCGCCAGCAGCCAACACTCTGGCTACGAGCAGTACTTC
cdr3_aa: CASSQHSGYEQYF

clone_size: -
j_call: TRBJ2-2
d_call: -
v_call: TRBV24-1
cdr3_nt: TGTGCCACCGAAGCCGGGACATCCACCGGGGAGCTGTTTTTT
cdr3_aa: CATEAGTSTGELFF

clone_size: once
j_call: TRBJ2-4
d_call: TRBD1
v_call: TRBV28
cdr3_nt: TGTGCCAGCAGTTTGGGACAGGGGAACATTCAGTACTTC
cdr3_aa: CASSLGQGNIQYF

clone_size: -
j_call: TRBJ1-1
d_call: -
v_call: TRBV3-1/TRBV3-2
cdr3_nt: TGTGCCAGCAGCCTCCGGGACGGGGGTCTTATTGAAGCTTTCTTT
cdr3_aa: CASSLRDGGLIEAFF

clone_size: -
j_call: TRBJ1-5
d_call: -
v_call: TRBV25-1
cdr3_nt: TGTGCCAGCAGTGAAGGAGGGGCTCAGCCCCAGCATTTT
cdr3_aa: CASSEGGAQPQHF

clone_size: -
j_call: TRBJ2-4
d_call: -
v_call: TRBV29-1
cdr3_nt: TGCAGCGCCTCCCATGGGGGACTAGCCAAAAACATTCAGTACTTC
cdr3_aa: CSASHGGLAKNIQYF

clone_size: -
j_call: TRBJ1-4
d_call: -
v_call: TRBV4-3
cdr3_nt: TGCGCCAGCAGCCAAGATCCCCTCACAGGGAAACTGTTTTTT
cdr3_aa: CASSQDPLTGKLFF

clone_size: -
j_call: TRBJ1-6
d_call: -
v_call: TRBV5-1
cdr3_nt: TGCGCCAGCAGCTTGGAGGCAGGCGCTAATTCACCCCTCCACTTT
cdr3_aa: CASSLEAGANSPLHF

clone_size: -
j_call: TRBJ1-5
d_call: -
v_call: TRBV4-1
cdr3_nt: TGCGCCAGCAGCCAAGACAGGGGAATGGGACAGCCCCAGCATTTT
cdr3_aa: CASSQDRGMGQPQHF

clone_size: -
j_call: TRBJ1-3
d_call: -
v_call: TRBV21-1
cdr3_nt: TGTGCCAGCAGCCTGTACAGGGGGTCCGTTTGGAGGGCTGGAAACACCATATATTTT
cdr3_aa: CASSLYRGSVWRAGNTIYF

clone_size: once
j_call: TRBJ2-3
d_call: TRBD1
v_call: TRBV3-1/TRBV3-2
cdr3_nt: TGTGCCAGCAGCCACCCGGGGACAGGCACAGATACGCAGTATTTT
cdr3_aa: CASSHPGTGTDTQYF

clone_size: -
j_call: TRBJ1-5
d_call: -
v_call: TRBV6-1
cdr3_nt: TGTGCCAGCAGTGAACAGGCGGGGGGCTTGAATCAGCCCCAGCATTTT
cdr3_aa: CASSEQAGGLNQPQHF

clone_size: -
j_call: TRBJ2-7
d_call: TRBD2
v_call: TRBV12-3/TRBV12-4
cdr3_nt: TGTGCCACCTCGGGGGGGGTGGACGAGCAGTACTTC
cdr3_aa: CATSGGVDEQYF

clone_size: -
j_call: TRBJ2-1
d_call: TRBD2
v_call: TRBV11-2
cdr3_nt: TGTGCCAGCAGCCCCATAGGGACTACGTCTGAGCAGTTCTTC
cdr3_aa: CASSPIGTTSEQFF

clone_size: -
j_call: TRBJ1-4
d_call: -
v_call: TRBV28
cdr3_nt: TGTGCCAGCGCGGGTATTTTTTTTGAAAAACTGTTTTTT
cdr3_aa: CASAGIFFEKLFF

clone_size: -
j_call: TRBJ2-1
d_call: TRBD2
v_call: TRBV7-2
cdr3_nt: TGTGCCAGCAGCCTCATGTATGGACTAGCGGGAGTCAATGAGCAGTTCTTC
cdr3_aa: CASSLMYGLAGVNEQFF

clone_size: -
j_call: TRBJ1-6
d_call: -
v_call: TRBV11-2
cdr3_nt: TGTGCCAGCAGCTTCTTCAATTCACCCCTCCACTTT
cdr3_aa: CASSFFNSPLHF

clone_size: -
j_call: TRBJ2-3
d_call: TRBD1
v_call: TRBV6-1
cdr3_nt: TGTGCCAGCAGTGAATACGTGACAGGGGGTGCAGATACGCAGTATTTT
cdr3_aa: CASSEYVTGGADTQYF

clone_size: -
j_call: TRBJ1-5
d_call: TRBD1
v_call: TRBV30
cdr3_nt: TGTGCCTGGAGTACCCAGGGGGCACAGCCCCAGCATTTT
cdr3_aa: CAWSTQGAQPQHF

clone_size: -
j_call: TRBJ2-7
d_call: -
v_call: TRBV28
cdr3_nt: TGTGCCAGCAGTCTCACGACTGTAATTGGCGAGCAGTACTTC
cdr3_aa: CASSLTTVIGEQYF

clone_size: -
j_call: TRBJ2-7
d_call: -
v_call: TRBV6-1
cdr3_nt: TGTGCCAGCAGAGAAGGACTGAACTACGAGCAGTACTTC
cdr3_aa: CASREGLNYEQYF

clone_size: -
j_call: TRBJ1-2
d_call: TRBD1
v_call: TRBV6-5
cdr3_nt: TGTGCCAGCAGGGGACAGGCATCCGATGGCTACACCTTC
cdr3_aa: CASRGQASDGYTF

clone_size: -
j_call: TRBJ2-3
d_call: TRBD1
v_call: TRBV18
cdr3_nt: TGTGCCAGCTCACCCCTCCTGGGACAGGGGGGTTCAGATACGCAGTATTTT
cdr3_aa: CASSPLLGQGGSDTQYF

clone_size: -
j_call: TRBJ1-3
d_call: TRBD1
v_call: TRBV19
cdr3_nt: TGTGCCAGTAGTATTTTCAGGGGGTACTCTGGAAACACCATATATTTT
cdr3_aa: CASSIFRGYSGNTIYF

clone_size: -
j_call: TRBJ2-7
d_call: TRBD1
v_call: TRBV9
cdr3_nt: TGTGCCAGCAGCACAGGACAGGGAGTTCCCTACGAGCAGTACTTC
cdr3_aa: CASSTGQGVPYEQYF

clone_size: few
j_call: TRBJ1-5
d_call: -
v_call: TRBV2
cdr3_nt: TGTGCCAGCAGGCCTGGAGGCCCCTATAGCAATCAGCCCCAGCATTTT
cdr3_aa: CASRPGGPYSNQPQHF

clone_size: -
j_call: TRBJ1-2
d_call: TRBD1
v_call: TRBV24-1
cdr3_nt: TGTGCCACCAGTGACCCGGGACAGGGGATAGACGGCTACACCTTC
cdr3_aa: CATSDPGQGIDGYTF

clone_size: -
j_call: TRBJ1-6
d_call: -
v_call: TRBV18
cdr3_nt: TGTGCCAGCTCACCAAGGAGAGGGTTAAATTCACCCCTCCACTTT
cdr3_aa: CASSPRRGLNSPLHF

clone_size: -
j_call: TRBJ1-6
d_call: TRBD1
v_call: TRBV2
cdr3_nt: TGTGCCAGCAGTTTGGGACAGAACTATAATTCACCCCTCCACTTT
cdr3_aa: CASSLGQNYNSPLHF

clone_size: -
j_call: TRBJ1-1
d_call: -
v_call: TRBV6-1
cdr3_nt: TGTGCCAGCAGTGAAGTCGGTACTGAAGCTTTCTTT
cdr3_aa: CASSEVGTEAFF

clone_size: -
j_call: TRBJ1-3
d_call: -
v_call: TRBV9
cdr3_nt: TGTGCCAGCAGCCCCGGACAGCCTTACTCTGGAAACACCATATATTTT
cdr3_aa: CASSPGQPYSGNTIYF

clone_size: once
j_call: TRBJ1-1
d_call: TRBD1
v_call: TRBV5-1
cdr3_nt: TGCGCCAGCAGCTTGACAGGGGGGACTGAAGCTTTCTTT
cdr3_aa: CASSLTGGTEAFF

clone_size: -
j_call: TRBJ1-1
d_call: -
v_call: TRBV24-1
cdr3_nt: TGTGCCACCAGTGACGCCGGGACTCGGGCTTTCTTT
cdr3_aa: CATSDAGTRAFF

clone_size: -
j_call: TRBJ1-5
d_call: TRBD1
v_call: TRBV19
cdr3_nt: TGTGCCAGTAGTCCAGGGGGACGGGATCAGCCCCAGCATTTT
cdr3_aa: CASSPGGRDQPQHF

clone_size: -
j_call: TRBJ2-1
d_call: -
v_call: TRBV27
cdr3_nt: TGTGCCACCGTCAGGGGCCCCAATGAGCAGTTCTTC
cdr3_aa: CATVRGPNEQFF

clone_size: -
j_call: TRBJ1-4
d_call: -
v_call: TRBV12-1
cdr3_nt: TGTGCCAGCAGCCCTCCGGTGGGGGGAGGGCATGAAAAACTGTTTTTT
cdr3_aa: CASSPPVGGGHEKLFF

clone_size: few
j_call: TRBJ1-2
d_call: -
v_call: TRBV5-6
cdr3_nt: TGTGCCAGCAGCTTGGCAGGATGGTATGGCTACACCTTC
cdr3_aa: CASSLAGWYGYTF

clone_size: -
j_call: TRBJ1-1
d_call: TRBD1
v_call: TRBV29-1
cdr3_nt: TGCAGCGTTGGACGGGACAGGAACACTGAAGCTTTCTTT
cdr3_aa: CSVGRDRNTEAFF

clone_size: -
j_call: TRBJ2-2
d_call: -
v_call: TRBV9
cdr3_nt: TGTGCCAGCAGCGTAGGGATAGGGAGGACCGGGGAGCTGTTTTTT
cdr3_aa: CASSVGIGRTGELFF

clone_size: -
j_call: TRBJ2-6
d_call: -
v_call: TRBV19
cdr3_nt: TGTGCCAGTAGTATCGGAGGCTCTGGGGCCAACGTCCTGACTTTC
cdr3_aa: CASSIGGSGANVLTF

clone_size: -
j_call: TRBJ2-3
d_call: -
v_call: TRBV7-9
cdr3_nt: TGTGCCAGCAGCTTAGCCCCGGGTCTCCTCACAGATACGCAGTATTTT
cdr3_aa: CASSLAPGLLTDTQYF

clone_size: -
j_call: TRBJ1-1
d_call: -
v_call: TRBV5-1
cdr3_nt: TGCGCCAGCAGCTCGGGTCCGAACACTGAAGCTTTCTTT
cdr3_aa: CASSSGPNTEAFF

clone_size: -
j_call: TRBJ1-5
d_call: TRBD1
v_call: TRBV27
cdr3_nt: TGTGCCAGCAGCTCTTCGGCAGGGGGGAATCAGCCCCAGCATTTT
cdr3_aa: CASSSSAGGNQPQHF

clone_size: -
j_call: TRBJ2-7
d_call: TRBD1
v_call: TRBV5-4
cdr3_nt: TGTGCCAGCAGCTTAAGTTCCGGACAGGGGTGGAACGAGCAGTACTTC
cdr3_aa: CASSLSSGQGWNEQYF

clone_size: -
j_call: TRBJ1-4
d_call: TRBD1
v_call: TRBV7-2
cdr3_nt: TGTGCCAGCAGCTTAGGGACAGGGGTAAAAAAACTGTTTTTT
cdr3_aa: CASSLGTGVKKLFF